The sequence of this T cell receptor beta chain was determined in a study of T cells in Graves' hyperthyroidism and ophthalmopathy. Turning to the study itself: Peripheral blood sampling occurred at initial diagnosis, before any treatment.

Concerning this clonotype itself: At one end the junction does not follow the germline gene, possibly because of a read error.

Germline CDR1 MNHNS, CDR2 SASEGT. The CDR3 is 16 amino acids. Template material for amplifying TCR beta CDR3 regions consisted of RNA transcripts. A set of HTBI primers served as the primers for a first-round RT-PCR of the TCR CDR3. One entry per CDR3 protein, called by TCRdb with MiXCR from the multiplex PCR reads. This sample has 300,000 or so distinct CDR3 sequences, with 15% to 20% found just once. Patients aged 18 to 65 had newly diagnosed hyperthyroidism lasting under 2 months. Patients having uncontrolled infection, another autoimmune disease, pregnancy or lactation were not included. Diagnoses were established using clinical symptoms, serum thyroxine and TRAb, thyroid ultrasound and orbital computed tomography.

The clonotype comes from a man aged 25 to 45 with Graves' hyperthyroidism. The chain uses TRBV6-1 and TRBJ2-7; 8 positions match TRBD1. The source material was blood. The CDR3 protein is CASSAKYRTGRYGQYF. As DNA, the CDR3 is TGTGCCAGCAGCGCTAAATATCGGACAGGGCGGTACGGGCAGTACTTC.